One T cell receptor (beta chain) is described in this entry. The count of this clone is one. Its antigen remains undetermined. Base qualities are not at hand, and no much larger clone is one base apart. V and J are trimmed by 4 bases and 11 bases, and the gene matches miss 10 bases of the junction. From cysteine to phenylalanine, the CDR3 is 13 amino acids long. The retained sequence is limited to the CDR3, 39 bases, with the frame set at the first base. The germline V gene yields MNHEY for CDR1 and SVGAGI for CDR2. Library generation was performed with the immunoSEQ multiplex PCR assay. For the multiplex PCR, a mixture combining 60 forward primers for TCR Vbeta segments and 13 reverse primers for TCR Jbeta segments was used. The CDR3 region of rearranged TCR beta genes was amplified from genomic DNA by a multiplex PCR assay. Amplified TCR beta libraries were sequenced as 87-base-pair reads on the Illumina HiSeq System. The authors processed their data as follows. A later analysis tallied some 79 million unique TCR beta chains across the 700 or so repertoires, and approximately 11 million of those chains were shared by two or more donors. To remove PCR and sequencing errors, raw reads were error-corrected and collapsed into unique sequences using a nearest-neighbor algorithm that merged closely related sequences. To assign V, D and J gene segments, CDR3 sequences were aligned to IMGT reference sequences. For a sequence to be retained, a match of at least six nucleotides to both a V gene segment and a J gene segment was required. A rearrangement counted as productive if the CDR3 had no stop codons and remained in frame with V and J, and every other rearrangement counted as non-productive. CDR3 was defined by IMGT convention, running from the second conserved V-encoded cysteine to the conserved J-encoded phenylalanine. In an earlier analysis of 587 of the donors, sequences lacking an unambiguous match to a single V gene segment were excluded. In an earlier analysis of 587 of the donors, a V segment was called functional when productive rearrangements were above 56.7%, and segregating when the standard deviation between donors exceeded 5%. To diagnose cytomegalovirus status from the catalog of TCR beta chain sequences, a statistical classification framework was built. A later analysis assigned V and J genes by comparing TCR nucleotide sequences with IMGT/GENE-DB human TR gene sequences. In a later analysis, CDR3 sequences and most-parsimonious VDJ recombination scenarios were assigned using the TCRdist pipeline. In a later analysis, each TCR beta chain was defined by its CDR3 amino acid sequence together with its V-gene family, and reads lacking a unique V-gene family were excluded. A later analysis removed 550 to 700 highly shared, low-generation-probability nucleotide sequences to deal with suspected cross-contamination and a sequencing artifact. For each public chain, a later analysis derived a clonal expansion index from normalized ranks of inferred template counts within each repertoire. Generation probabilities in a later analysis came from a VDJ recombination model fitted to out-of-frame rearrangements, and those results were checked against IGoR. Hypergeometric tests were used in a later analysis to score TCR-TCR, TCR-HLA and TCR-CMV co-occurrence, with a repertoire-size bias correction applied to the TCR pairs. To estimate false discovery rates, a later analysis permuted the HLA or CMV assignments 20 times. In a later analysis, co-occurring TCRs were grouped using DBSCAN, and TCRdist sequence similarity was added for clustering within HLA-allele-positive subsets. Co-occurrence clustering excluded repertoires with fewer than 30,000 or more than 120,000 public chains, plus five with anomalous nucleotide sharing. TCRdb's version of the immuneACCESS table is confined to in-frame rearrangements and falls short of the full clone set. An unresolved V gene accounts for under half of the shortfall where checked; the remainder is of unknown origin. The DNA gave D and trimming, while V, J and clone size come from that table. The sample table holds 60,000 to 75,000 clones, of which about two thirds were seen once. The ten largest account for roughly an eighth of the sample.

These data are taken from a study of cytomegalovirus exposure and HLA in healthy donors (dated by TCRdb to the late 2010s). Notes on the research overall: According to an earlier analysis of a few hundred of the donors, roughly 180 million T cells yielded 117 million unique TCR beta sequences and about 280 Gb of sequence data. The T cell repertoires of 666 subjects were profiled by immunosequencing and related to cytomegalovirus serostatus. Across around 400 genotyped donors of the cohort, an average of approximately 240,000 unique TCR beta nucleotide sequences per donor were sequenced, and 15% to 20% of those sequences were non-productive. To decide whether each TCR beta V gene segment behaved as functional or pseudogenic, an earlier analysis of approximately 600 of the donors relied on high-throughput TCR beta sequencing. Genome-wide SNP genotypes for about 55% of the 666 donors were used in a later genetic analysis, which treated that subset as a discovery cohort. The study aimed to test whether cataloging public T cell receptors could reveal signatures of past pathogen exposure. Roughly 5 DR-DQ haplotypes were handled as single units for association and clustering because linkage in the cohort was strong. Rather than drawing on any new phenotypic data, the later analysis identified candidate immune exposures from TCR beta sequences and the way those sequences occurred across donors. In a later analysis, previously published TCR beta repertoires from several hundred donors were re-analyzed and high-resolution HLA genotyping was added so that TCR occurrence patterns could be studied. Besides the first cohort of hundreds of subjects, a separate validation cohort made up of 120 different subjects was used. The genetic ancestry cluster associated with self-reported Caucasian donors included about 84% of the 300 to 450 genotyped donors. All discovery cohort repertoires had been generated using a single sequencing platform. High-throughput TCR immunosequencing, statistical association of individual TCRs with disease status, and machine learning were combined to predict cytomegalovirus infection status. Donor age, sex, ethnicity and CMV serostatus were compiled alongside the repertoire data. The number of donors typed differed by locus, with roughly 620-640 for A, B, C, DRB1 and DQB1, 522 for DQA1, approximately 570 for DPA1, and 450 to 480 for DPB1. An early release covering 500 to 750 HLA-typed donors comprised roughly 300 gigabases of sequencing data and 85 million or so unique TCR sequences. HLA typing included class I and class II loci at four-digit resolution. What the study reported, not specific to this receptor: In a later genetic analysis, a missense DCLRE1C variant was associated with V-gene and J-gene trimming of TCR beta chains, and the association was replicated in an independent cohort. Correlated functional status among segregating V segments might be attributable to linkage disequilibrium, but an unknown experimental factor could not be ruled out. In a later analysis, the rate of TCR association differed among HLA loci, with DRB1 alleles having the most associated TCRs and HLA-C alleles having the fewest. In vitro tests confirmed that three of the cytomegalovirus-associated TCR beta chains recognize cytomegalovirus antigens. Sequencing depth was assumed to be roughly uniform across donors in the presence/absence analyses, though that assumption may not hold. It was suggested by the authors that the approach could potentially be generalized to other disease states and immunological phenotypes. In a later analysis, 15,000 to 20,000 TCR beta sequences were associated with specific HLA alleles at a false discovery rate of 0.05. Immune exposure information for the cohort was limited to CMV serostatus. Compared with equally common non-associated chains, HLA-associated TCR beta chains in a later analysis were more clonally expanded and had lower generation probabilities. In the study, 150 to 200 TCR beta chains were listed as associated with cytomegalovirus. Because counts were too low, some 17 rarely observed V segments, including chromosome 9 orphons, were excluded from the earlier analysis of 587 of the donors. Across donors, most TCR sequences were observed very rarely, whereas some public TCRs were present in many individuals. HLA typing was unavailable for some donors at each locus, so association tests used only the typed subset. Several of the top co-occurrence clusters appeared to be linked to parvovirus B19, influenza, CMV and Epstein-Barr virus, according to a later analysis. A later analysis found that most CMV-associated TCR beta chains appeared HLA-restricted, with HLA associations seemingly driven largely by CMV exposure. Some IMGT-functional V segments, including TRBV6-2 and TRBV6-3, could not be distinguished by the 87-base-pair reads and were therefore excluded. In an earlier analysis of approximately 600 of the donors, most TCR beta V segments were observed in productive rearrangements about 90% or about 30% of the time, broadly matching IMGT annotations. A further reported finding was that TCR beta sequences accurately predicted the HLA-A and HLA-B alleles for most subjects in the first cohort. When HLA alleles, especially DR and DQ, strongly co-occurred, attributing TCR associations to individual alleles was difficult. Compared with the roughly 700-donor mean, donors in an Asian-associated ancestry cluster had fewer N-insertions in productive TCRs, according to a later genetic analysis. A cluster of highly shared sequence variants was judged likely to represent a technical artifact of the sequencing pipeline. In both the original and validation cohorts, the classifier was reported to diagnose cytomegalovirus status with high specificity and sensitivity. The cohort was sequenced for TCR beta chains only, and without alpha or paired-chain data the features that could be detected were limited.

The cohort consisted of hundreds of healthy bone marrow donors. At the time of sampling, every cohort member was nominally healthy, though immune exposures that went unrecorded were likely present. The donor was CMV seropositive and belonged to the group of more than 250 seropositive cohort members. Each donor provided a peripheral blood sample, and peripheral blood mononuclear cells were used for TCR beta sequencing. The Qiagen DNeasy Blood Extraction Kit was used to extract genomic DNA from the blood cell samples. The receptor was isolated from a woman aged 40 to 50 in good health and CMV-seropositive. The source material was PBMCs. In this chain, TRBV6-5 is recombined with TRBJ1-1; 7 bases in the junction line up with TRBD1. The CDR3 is CASSSTGARMAFF. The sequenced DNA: TGTGCCAGCAGTTCTACAGGGGCGCGGATGGCTTTCTTT.